This is a list of T cell receptor beta chains from one sample in a study of beta chain features in type 1 diabetes. Clones were sequenced by immunoSEQ multiplex PCR, and TCRdb holds only the in-frame ones, with some missing. The sample records 140,000 to 150,000 clones, 40% to 55% being singletons. The specimen sequenced was Tregs from blood. The receptors here all came from a man aged 18 to 29 in good health. Both conserved end residues are part of each CDR3. A D gene is named only where the DNA matches it firmly. Not all rows give a size; the values are once, few, many and, for expanded clones, a class.

TRBJ2-7 NA NA TRBV30 15 CAWSEESLYKYEQYF TGTGCCTGGAGTGAGGAGTCACTTTACAAATACGAGCAGTACTTC
TRBJ2-3 few NA TRBV10-3 15 CAISEVDQGRDTQYF TGTGCCATCAGCGAGGTAGACCAGGGGAGAGATACGCAGTATTTT
TRBJ2-7 NA NA TRBV18 15 CASSPRTESSYEQYF TGTGCCAGCTCCCCTCGGACAGAGAGCTCCTACGAGCAGTACTTC
TRBJ2-2 few NA TRBV7-9 14 CASSLHSNTGELFF TGTGCCAGCAGCTTACACTCTAACACCGGGGAGCTGTTTTTT
TRBJ1-2 NA NA TRBV14 16 CASSRLGQGPYYGYTF TGTGCCAGCAGCCGACTGGGGCAGGGGCCCTACTATGGCTACACCTTC
TRBJ2-2 NA NA TRBV6-1 14 CASRGQQNTGELFF TGTGCCAGCAGGGGCCAGCAAAACACCGGGGAGCTGTTTTTT
TRBJ2-7 NA TRBD2 TRBV7-3 15 CASSLNGLAGDEQYF TGTGCCAGCAGCTTAAACGGACTAGCGGGAGACGAGCAGTACTTC
TRBJ2-5 few NA TRBV7-6 13 CASSNTGYGTQYF TGTGCCAGCAGTAATACAGGGTACGGGACCCAGTACTTC
TRBJ2-2 NA TRBD2 TRBV11-2 16 CASSPGLAGRTGELFF TGTGCCAGCAGCCCGGGACTAGCGGGAAGGACCGGGGAGCTGTTTTTT
TRBJ1-2 NA NA TRBV7-2 16 CASSLARHSSGYGYTF TGTGCCAGCAGCTTAGCGCGACACTCTAGCGGCTATGGCTACACCTTC
TRBJ2-7 NA NA TRBV6-5 14 CASSYPGQSHEQYF TGTGCCAGCAGTTACCCCGGACAGTCCCACGAGCAGTACTTC
TRBJ2-2 NA NA TRBV7-6 16 CASSPWFSPNTGELFF TGTGCCAGCAGCCCCTGGTTTAGCCCCAACACCGGGGAGCTGTTTTTT
TRBJ2-2 few TRBD1 TRBV27 22 CASSLSMVLGTGRPNVTGELFF TGTGCCAGCAGTTTATCGATGGTATTAGGGACAGGGCGGCCTAATGTCACCGGGGAGCTGTTTTTT
TRBJ1-4 NA NA TRBV4-3 15 CASSQDHGVNEKLFF TGCGCCAGCAGCCAAGATCATGGAGTAAATGAAAAACTGTTTTTT
TRBJ1-2 NA TRBD1 TRBV6-4 14 CASSAGQGARGYTF TGTGCCAGCAGCGCAGGACAGGGGGCGCGAGGCTACACCTTC
TRBJ2-5 NA TRBD1 TRBV5-6 12 CASSRGQETQYF TGTGCCAGCAGCAGGGGGCAGGAGACCCAGTACTTC
TRBJ2-7 NA TRBD1 TRBV19 15 CASSNHVDRHYEQYF TGTGCCAGTAGTAACCACGTGGACAGGCACTACGAGCAGTACTTC
TRBJ2-1 few TRBD1 TRBV7-9 17 CASSLPEGQNSYNEQFF TGTGCCAGCAGCTTACCAGAGGGACAGAACTCTTACAATGAGCAGTTCTTC
TRBJ2-1 NA NA TRBV30 14 CAWGRRVSYNEQFF TGTGCCTGGGGGCGCAGGGTTTCCTACAATGAGCAGTTCTTC
TRBJ1-3 few NA TRBV7-6 14 CASSTMGAGNTIYF TGTGCCAGCAGCACCATGGGGGCCGGAAACACCATATATTTT
TRBJ1-1 NA TRBD1 TRBV7-3 13 CASSSTGATEAFF TGTGCCAGCAGCTCAACAGGGGCCACTGAAGCTTTCTTT
TRBJ1-3 NA TRBD1 TRBV7-9 14 CASSLRGPGNTIYF TGTGCCAGCAGCTTAAGGGGGCCGGGAAACACCATATATTTT
TRBJ1-5 NA NA TRBV19 13 CASSVDSRKPQHF TGTGCCAGTAGTGTCGACTCCAGAAAGCCCCAGCATTTT
TRBJ2-1 NA TRBD1 TRBV6-6 12 CASSSTGAEQFF TGTGCCAGCAGTTCGACAGGGGCTGAGCAGTTCTTC
TRBJ2-6 NA TRBD1 TRBV19 17 CASSPHYRGGGANVLTF TGTGCCAGTAGTCCGCATTACAGGGGCGGCGGGGCCAACGTCCTGACTTTC
TRBJ2-5 NA TRBD2 TRBV4-2 15 CASSQLLAVQETQYF TGTGCCAGCAGCCAACTACTAGCGGTACAAGAGACCCAGTACTTC
TRBJ1-4 NA NA TRBV2 17 CASSERAGSGSNEKLFF TGTGCCAGCAGTGAAAGGGCGGGGAGCGGGTCTAATGAAAAACTGTTTTTT
TRBJ2-7 NA TRBD2 TRBV7-2 15 CASSLAVLAGVEQYF TGTGCCAGCAGCTTAGCCGTCCTAGCGGGAGTTGAGCAGTACTTC
TRBJ1-1 NA NA TRBV6-5 13 CASSYAKNTEAFF TGTGCCAGCAGTTACGCTAAGAACACTGAAGCTTTCTTT
TRBJ1-1 NA TRBD1 TRBV5-1 13 CASSRQGLIEAFF TGCGCCAGCAGCCGACAGGGTTTAATTGAAGCTTTCTTT
TRBJ2-7 few TRBD2 TRBV5-4 15 CASTLTSGTTYEQYF TGTGCCAGCACCTTAACTAGCGGGACGACCTACGAGCAGTACTTC
TRBJ2-2 few TRBD1 TRBV29-1 14 CSVEPGQGTGELFF TGCAGCGTTGAGCCGGGACAGGGGACCGGGGAGCTGTTTTTT
TRBJ1-5 NA NA TRBV10-3 16 CAISEASGGVDQPQHF TGTGCCATCAGTGAGGCTTCGGGAGGGGTAGATCAGCCCCAGCATTTT
TRBJ2-1 NA TRBD2 TRBV28 17 CASSFGLAEWWYNEQFF TGTGCCAGCAGTTTCGGACTAGCGGAGTGGTGGTACAATGAGCAGTTCTTC
TRBJ2-2 few NA TRBV6-1 15 CASSWDNANTGELFF TGTGCCAGCAGCTGGGACAACGCGAACACCGGGGAGCTGTTTTTT
TRBJ2-7 few NA TRBV4-3 15 CASSPTVLVAYEQYF TGCGCCAGCAGCCCGACAGTCCTCGTGGCCTACGAGCAGTACTTC
TRBJ2-5 NA NA TRBV6-6 12 CASSLGRETQYF TGTGCCAGCAGTCTGGGGCGGGAGACCCAGTACTTC
TRBJ2-1 NA TRBD1 TRBV7-2 17 CASSLESQGAPYNEQFF TGTGCCAGCAGCTTAGAGTCCCAGGGGGCTCCCTACAATGAGCAGTTCTTC
TRBJ2-3 few TRBD1 TRBV10-3 14 CAIATGSSTDTQYF TGTGCCATCGCGACAGGGTCAAGCACAGATACGCAGTATTTT
TRBJ1-1 NA TRBD1 TRBV6-5 16 CASSYSQGIGNTEAFF TGTGCCAGCAGTTACTCACAGGGGATCGGGAACACTGAAGCTTTCTTT
TRBJ2-3 few TRBD2 TRBV7-2 18 CASSLVSGGGPSTDTQYF TGTGCCAGCAGCTTAGTATCCGGGGGGGGCCCTAGCACAGATACGCAGTATTTT
TRBJ2-5 NA TRBD1 TRBV18 18 CASSRDRVHGGGCETQYF TGTGCCAGCTCCCGGGACAGGGTTCATGGCGGGGGATGTGAGACCCAGTACTTC
TRBJ1-1 NA NA TRBV5-1 17 CASSLTRQGRLNTEAFF TGCGCCAGCAGCTTGACTCGGCAGGGCCGTCTGAACACTGAAGCTTTCTTT
TRBJ1-3 NA NA TRBV18 17 CASSPVSDSHAGNTIYF TGTGCCAGCTCACCAGTTTCTGACAGCCACGCTGGAAACACCATATATTTT
TRBJ2-1 NA NA TRBV7-2 14 CASSFRGSYNEQFF TGTGCCAGCAGCTTTCGAGGGAGCTACAATGAGCAGTTCTTC
TRBJ1-2 NA NA TRBV30 12 CAWSVNSPGYTF TGTGCCTGGAGTGTAAATAGTCCTGGCTACACCTTC
TRBJ2-2 few TRBD1 TRBV5-1 16 CASSIQGLSNTGELFF TGCGCCAGCTCTATACAGGGGCTTTCGAACACCGGGGAGCTGTTTTTT
TRBJ2-1 NA NA TRBV7-8 14 CASSPRESYNEQFF TGTGCCAGCAGCCCTCGGGAATCCTACAATGAGCAGTTCTTC
TRBJ2-1 NA TRBD1 TRBV5-1 15 CASSSDRAVRNEQFF TGCGCCAGCAGCTCGGACAGGGCCGTTCGGAATGAGCAGTTCTTC
TRBJ2-1 NA TRBD2 TRBV7-8 15 CASRLREGSYNEQFF TGTGCCAGCAGATTGAGGGAGGGATCCTACAATGAGCAGTTCTTC
TRBJ2-7 NA TRBD2 TRBV5-4 15 CASSPRTSGSYEQYF TGTGCCAGCAGCCCCCGGACTAGCGGGTCCTACGAGCAGTACTTC
TRBJ1-2 NA TRBD1 TRBV6-5 15 CASSPYLDRVGGYTF TGTGCCAGCAGTCCTTATTTGGACAGGGTTGGTGGCTACACCTTC
TRBJ2-1 once NA TRBV20-1 11 CSIANYNEQFF TGCTCGATAGCGAATTACAATGAGCAGTTCTTC
TRBJ1-2 NA TRBD1 TRBV30 13 CAWSPGTGYGYTF TGTGCCTGGAGCCCCGGGACAGGGTACGGCTACACCTTC
TRBJ2-1 NA TRBD2 TRBV19 15 CASKSGRSSYNEQFF TGTGCCAGTAAAAGCGGGAGGAGCTCCTACAATGAGCAGTTCTTC
TRBJ2-6 NA TRBD1 TRBV5-1 16 CASQTGAYSGANVLTF TGCGCCAGTCAGACAGGGGCGTACTCTGGGGCCAACGTCCTGACTTTC
TRBJ2-3 NA NA TRBV4-2 17 CASSHHRVLAGTDTQYF TGTGCCAGCAGCCACCACAGGGTTCTCGCGGGTACAGATACGCAGTATTTT
TRBJ2-5 NA NA TRBV6-5 15 CASSYSPLYQETQYF TGTGCCAGCAGTTACAGCCCCTTGTACCAAGAGACCCAGTACTTC
TRBJ1-6 few TRBD1 TRBV19 14 CASKVQGARSPLHF TGTGCCAGTAAGGTCCAGGGGGCTCGTTCACCCCTCCACTTT